Here is one T cell receptor (beta chain) with its context. As yet, its antigen is unknown. Other DNA sequences of this sample code for an identical CDR3. These data originate in a study of shared clonotypes between healthy human individuals. General study findings and limits: Despite large depth, sorted-subset datasets appeared incompletely sequenced. It was anticipated that sequencing depth would influence how many clonotypes donors shared.

For sorted subsets, about 200 ng DNA per replicate equaled around 28,000 T cell genomes. TCRdb keeps only in-frame clones here, not all; method: immunoSEQ multiplex PCR. Of some 2,000,000 clones listed, 85% to 95% are singletons. The CDR3 is 12 amino acids. Germline CDR1 reads LNHDA; CDR2 reads SQIVND (reference sequence). The germline V and J ends were trimmed by 7 bases and 5 bases, with 11 bases remaining between them. Terminally differentiated effector memory CD45RA+ cells were left out of the naive CD8 fraction, which was CD45RO-negative and positively selected for CCR7. Among the donors, all were Caucasian adults who lived in Nashville, Tennessee.

The chain is built from TRBV19 and TRBJ1-1; D possibly corresponds to TRBD1 (6 bases). The sample was naive CD8+ T cells sorted from blood. The clonotype comes from a man between 18 and 35 years old in good health. Here the CDR3 DNA reads TGTGCCAGTACCATAGGGGGAACTGAAGCTTTCTTT. Protein sequence: CASTIGGTEAFF.